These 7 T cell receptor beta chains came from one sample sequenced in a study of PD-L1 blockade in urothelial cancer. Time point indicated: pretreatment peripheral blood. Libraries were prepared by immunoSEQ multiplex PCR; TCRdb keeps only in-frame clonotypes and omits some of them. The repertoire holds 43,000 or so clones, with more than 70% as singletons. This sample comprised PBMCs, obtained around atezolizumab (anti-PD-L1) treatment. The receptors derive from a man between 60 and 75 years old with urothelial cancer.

For the CDR3, the DNA is TGCGCCAGCAGCCCAAGGGACAGTACTAACTATGGCTACACCTTC. Its protein product is CASSPRDSTNYGYTF. This sequence joins TRBV5-1 and TRBJ1-2; 7 bases line up with TRBD1. J was trimmed by 0 bases and V by 4 bases; bases with no gene match: 6. The V gene's germline CDR1 is SGHRS and CDR2 YFSETQ. There are 15 residues in the CDR3.

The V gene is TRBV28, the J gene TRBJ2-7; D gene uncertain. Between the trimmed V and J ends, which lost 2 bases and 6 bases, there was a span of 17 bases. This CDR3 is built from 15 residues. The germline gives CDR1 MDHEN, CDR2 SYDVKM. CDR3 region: CASSLAGLLSREQYF. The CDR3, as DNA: TGTGCCAGCAGTTTAGCAGGTCTTCTCTCCCGCGAGCAGTACTTC.

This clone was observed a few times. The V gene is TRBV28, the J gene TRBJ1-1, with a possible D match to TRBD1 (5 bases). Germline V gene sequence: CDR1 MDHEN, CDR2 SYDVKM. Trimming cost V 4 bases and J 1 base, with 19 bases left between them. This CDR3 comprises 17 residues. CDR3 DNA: TGTGCCAGCAGTTCCTCGAGGTGGGGCGCAAGGAACACTGAAGCTTTCTTT. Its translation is CASSSSRWGARNTEAFF.

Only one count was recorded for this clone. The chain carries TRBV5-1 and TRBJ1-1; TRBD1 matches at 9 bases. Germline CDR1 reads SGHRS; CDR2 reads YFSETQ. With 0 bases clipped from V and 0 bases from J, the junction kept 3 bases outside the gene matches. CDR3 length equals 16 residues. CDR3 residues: CASSLGGQGLNTEAFF. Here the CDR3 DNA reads TGCGCCAGCAGCTTGGGAGGACAGGGGCTGAACACTGAAGCTTTCTTT.

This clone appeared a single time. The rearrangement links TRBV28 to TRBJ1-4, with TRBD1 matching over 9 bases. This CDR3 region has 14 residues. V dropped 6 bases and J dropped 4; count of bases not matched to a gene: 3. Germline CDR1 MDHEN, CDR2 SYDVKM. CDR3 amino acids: CASRLTGGNEKLFF. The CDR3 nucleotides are TGTGCCAGCAGGCTGACAGGGGGTAATGAAAAACTGTTTTTT.

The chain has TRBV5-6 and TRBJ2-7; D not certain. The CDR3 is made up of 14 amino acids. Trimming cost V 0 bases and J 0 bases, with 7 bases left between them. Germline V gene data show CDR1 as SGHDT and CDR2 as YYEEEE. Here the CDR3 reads CASSLGTYSYEQYF. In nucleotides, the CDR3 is TGTGCCAGCAGCTTGGGCACCTACTCCTACGAGCAGTACTTC.

The CDR3 reads CASSLTTEYEQYF. The CDR3 nucleotides are TGCGCCAGCAGCTTGACGACAGAGTACGAGCAGTACTTC. The chain joins TRBV5-1 to TRBJ2-7; TRBD1 might be the D (5 bases). The CDR3 consists of 13 residues. CDR1 and CDR2 (germline): SGHRS, YFSETQ. V was shortened by 1 base and J by 4 bases, with 9 bases between the two germline ends.